This section outlines one T cell receptor (beta chain) sequence together with its context. Germline CDR1 and CDR2: MNHEY and SMNVEV (reference sequence). The CDR3 has 13 amino acids. Trimming removed 0 bases at V and 2 bases at J, with 5 bases between. This table comes from immunoSEQ multiplex PCR, and its TCRdb copy is limited to in-frame clones, with some not included. Of about 89,000 clones listed, 94% are singletons. This sample is part of a study of T cell changes during pregnancy in multiple sclerosis. The source material was peripheral blood, sampled in the third trimester of pregnancy. The clonotype comes from a female donor with multiple sclerosis, enrolled in a pregnancy study. The chain employs TRBV27 and TRBJ2-7; D uncertain. The CDR3 sequence is CASSLSAPYEQYF. CDR3 nucleotide sequence: TGTGCCAGCAGTTTATCGGCCCCCTACGAGCAGTACTTC.